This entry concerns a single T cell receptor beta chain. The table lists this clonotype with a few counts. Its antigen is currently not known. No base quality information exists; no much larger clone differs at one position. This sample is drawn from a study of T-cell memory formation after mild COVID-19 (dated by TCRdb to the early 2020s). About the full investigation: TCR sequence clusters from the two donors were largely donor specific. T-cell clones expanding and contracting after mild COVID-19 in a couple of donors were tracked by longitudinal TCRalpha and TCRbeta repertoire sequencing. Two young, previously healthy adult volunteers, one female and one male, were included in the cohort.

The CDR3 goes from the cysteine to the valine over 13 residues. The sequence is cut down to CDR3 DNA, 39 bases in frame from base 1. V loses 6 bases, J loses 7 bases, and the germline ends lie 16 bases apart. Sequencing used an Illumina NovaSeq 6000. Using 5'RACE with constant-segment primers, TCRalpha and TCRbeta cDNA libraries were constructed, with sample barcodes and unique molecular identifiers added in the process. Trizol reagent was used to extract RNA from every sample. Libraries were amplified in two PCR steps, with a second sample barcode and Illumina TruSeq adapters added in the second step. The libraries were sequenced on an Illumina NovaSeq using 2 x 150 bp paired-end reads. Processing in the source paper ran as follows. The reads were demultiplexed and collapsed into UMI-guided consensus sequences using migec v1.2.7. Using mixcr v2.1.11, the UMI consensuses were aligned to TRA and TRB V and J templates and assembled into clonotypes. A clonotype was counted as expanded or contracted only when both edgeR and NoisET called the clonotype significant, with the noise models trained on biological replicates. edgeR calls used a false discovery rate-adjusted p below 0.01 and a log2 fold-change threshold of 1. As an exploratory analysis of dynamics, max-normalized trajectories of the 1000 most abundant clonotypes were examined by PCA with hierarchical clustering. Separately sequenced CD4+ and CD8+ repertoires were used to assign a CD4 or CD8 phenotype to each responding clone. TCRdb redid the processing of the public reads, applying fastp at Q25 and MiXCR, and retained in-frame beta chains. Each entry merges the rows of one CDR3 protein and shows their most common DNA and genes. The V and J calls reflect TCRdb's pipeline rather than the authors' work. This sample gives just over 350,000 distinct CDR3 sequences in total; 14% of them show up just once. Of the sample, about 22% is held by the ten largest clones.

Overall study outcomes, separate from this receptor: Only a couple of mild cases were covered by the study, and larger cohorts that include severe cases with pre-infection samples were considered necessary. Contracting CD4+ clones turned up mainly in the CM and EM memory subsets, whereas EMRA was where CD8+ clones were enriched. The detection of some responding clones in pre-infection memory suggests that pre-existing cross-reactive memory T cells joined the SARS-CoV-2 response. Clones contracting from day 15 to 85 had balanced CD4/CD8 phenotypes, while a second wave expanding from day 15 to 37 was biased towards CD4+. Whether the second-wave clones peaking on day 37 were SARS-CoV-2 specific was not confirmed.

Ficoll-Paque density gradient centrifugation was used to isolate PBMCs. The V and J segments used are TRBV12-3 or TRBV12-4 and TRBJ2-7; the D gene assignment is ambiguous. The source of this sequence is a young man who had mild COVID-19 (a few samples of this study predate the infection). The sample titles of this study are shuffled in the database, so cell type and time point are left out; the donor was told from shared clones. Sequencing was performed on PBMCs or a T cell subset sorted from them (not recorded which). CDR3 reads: CASSLGRPGEQYV. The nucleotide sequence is TGTGCCAGCAGCCTAGGACGGCCCGGAGAGCAGTACGTC.